Sequencing of this T cell receptor (beta chain) was carried out in a study of post-analysis software for immune sequencing data. The TCR beta cDNA libraries contained unique molecular identifiers. TCRdb analysed the PCR reads with MiXCR anew, one entry per CDR3 protein. The sample consists of roughly 800,000 distinct CDR3 sequences, just under 30% of them appearing once. Concerning this clonotype itself: No antigen is known for it.

Germline V CDR1 and CDR2: LGHDT, YNNKEL (reference sequence). Losses at the gene ends were 4 bases for V and 2 bases for J; bases not matched to a gene: 12. This CDR3 spans 19 amino acids. Study conclusions and caveats: Controls had lower frequencies than patients of about five TRBV segments, which included TRBV5-6, TRBV5-1 and TRBV20-1.

This chain uses TRBV3-1 with TRBJ2-5, with TRBD2 matching 14 bases. Sequencing used blood. The source is a girl between 5 and 17 years old with multiple sclerosis. CDR3 protein: CASSRPLGTSGSWQETQYF. The CDR3, as DNA: TGTGCCAGCAGCCGACCCCTCGGGACTAGCGGGAGTTGGCAAGAGACCCAGTACTTC.